The entry below gives a single T cell receptor (beta chain) sequence along with its context. This sample is drawn from a study of neoadjuvant anti-PD-1 for oral cavity cancer. Across the whole study: Most patients had three to four biweekly doses of 3 mg/kg nivolumab before resection. Patients without progression received a fourth nivolumab dose around day 43, then surgical resection on days 50-56.

The patients had HPV-negative, locally advanced oral cavity squamous cell carcinoma. Most PBMC samples had approximately 470 ng input DNA in six replicates. The table came from immunoSEQ multiplex PCR; TCRdb's copy has only in-frame clones and leaves some out. The sample contains approximately 72,000 clones, around 83% of which appear only once. The receptor was isolated from a person aged 35 to 85 with oral cavity squamous cell carcinoma. This specimen consisted of PBMCs, obtained before nivolumab (anti-PD-1) treatment.

CDR3 DNA: TGTGCCAGCTCACCACAAGGGGCCGGGGAGCTGTTTTTT. It yields the protein CASSPQGAGELFF. The rearrangement uses TRBV18 and TRBJ2-2; TRBD1 might be the D (5 bases). Germline CDR1 and CDR2: KGHSH and LQKENI. V was pared by 1 base and J by 6 bases, with 6 bases between. The CDR3 totals 13 residues.